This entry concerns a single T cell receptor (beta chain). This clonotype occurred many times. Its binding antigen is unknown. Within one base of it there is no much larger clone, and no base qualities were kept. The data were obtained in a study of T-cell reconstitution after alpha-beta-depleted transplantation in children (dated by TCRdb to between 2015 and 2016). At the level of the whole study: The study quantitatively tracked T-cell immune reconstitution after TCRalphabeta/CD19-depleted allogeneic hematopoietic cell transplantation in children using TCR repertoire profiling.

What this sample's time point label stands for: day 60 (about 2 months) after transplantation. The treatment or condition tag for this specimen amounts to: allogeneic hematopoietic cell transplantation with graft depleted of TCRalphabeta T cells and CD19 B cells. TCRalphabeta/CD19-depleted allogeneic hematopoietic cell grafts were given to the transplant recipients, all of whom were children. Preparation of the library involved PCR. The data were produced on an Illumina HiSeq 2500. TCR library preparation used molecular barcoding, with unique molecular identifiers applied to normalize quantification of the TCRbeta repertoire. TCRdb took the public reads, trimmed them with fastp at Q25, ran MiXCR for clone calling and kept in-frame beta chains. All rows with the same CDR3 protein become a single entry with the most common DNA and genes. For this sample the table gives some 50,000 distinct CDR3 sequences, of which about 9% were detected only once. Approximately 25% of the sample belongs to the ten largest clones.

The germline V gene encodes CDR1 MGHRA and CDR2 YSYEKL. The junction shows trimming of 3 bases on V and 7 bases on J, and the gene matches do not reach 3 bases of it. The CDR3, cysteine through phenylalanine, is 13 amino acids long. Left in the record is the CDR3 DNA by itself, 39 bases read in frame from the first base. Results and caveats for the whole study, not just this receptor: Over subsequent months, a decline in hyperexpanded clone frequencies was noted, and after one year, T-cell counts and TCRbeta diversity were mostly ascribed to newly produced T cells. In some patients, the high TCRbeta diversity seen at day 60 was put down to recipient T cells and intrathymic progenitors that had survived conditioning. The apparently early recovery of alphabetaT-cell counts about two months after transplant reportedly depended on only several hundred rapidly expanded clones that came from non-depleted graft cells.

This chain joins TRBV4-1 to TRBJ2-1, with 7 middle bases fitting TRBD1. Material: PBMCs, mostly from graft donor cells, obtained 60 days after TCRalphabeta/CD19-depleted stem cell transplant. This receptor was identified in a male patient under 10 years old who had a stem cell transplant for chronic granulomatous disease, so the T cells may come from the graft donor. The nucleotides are TGCGCCAGCAGCCATCTACAGGGGAATGAGCAGTTCTTC. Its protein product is CASSHLQGNEQFF.